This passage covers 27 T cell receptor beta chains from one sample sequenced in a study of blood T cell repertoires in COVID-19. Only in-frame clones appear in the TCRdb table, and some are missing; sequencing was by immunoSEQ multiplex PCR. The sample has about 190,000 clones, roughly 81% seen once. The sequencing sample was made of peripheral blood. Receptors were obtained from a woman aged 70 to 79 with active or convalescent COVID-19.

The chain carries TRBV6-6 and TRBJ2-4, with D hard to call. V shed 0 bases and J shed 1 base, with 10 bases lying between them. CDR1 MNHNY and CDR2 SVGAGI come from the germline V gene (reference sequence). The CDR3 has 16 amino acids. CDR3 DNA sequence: TGTGCCAGCAGTTACTCGAGTGGGCTCGCCAAAAACATTCAGTACTTC. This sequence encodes CASSYSSGLAKNIQYF.

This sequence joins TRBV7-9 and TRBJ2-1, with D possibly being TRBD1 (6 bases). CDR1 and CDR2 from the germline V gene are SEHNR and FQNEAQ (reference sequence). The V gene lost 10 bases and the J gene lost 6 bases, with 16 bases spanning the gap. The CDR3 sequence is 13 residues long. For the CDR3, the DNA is TGTGCCAACGGTAGGGCAGGGGTCAATGAGCAGTTCTTC. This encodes CANGRAGVNEQFF.

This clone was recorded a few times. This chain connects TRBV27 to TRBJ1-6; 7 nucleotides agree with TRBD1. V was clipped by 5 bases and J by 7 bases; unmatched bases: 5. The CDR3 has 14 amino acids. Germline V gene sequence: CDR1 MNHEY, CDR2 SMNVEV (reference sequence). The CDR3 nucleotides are TGTGCCAGCAGTAGGGGGCAGGGGAATTCACCCCTCCACTTT. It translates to CASSRGQGNSPLHF.

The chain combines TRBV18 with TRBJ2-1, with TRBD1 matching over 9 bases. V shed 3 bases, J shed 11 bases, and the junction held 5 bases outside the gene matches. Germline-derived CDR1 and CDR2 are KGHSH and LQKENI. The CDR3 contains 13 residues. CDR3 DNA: TGTGCCAGCTCACCTTCGACAGGGGGTAAGCAGTTCTTC. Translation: CASSPSTGGKQFF.

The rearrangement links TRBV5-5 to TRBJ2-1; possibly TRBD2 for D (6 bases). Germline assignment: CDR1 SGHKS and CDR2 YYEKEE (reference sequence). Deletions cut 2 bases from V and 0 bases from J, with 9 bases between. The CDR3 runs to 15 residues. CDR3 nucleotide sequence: TGTGCCAGCAGCTTAGGACTATACTCCTACAATGAGCAGTTCTTC. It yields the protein CASSLGLYSYNEQFF. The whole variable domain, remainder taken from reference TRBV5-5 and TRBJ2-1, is DAGVTQSPTHLIKTRGQQVTLRCSPISGHKSVSWYQQVLGQGPQFIFQYYEKEERGRGNFPDRFSARQFPNYSSELNVNALLLGDSALYLCASSLGLYSYNEQFFGPGTRLTVL.

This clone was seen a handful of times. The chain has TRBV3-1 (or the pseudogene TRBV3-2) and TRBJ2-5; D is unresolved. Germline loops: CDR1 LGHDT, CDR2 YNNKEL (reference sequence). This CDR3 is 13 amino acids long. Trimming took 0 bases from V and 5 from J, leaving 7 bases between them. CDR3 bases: TGTGCCAGCAGCCAAGATCTTCTCGAGACCCAGTACTTC. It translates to CASSQDLLETQYF.

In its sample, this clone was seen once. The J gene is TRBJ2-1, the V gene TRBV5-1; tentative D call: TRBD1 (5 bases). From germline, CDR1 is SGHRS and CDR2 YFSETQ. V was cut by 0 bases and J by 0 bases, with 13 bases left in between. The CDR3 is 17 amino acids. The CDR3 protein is CASSLAGLATSYNEQFF. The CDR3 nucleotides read TGCGCCAGCAGCTTGGCAGGGCTGGCGACCTCCTACAATGAGCAGTTCTTC.

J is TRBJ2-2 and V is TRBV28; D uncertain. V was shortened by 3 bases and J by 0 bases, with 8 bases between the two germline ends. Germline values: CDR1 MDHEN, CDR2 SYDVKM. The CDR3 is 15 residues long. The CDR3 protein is CASSFAGPNTGELFF. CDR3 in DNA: TGTGCCAGCAGTTTCGCAGGCCCGAACACCGGGGAGCTGTTTTTT.

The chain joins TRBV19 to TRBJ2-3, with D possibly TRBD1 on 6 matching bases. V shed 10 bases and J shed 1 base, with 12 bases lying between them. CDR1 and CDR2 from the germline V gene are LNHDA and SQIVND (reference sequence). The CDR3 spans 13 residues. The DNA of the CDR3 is TGTGCCACCAACAGGGTGGGCACAGATACGCAGTATTTT. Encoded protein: CATNRVGTDTQYF.

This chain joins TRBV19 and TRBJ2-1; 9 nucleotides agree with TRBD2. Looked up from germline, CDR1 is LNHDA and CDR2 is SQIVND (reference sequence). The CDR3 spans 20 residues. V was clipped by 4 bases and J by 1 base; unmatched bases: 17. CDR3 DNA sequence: TGTGCCAGTAGTACCTCGAGGATAGCGGGAGTACAGCGGTCCTACAATGAGCAGTTCTTC. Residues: CASSTSRIAGVQRSYNEQFF.

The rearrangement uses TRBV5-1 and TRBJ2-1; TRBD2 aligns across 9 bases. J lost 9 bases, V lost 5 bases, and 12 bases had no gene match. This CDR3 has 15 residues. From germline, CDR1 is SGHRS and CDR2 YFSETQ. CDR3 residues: CASRYGTSPTGEQFF. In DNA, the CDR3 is TGCGCCAGCAGGTATGGGACTAGCCCTACGGGTGAGCAGTTCTTC.

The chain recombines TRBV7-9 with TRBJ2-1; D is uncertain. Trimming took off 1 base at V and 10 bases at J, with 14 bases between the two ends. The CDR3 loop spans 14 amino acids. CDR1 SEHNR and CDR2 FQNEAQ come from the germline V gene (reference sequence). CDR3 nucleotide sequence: TGTGCCAGCAGCTTAGGAGGAAACCCTACCGAGCAGTTCTTC. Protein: CASSLGGNPTEQFF.

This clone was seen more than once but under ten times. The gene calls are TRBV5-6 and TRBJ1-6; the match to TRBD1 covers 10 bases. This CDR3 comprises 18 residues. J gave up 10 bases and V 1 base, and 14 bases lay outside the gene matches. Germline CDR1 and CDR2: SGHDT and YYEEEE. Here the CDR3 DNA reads TGTGCCAGCAGCTTGCCCAGAGGGTCCGGGACAGGGGTATCACCCCTCCACTTT. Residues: CASSLPRGSGTGVSPLHF.

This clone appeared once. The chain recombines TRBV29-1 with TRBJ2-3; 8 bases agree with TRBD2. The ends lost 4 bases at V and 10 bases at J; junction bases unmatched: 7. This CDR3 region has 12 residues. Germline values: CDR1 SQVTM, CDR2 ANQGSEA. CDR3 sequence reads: CSVVRGTSAQYF. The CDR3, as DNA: TGCAGCGTTGTACGGGGGACTAGTGCGCAGTATTTT.

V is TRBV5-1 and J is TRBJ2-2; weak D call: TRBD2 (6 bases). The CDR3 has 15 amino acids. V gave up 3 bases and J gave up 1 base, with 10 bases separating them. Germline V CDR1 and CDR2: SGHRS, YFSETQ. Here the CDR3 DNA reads TGCGCCAGCAGCTCGGTGGGACTGAACACCGGGGAGCTGTTTTTT. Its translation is CASSSVGLNTGELFF. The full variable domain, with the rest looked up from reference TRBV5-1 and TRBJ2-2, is KAGVTQTPRYLIKTRGQQVTLSCSPISGHRSVSWYQQTPGQGLQFLFEYFSETQRNKGNFPGRFSGRQFSNSRSEMNVSTLELGDSALYLCASSSVGLNTGELFFGEGSRLTVL.

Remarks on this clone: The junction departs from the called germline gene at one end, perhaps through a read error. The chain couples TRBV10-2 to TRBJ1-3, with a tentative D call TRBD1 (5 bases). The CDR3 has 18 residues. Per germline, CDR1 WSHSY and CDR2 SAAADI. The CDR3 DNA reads TGCGCCAGCTGTGAGTGGTGGGGTGGACACGACTCTGGAAACACCATATATTTT. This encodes CASCEWWGGHDSGNTIYF.

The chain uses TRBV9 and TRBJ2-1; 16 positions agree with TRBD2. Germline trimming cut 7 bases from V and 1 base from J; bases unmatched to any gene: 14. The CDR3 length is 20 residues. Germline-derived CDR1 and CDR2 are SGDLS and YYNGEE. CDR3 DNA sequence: TGTGCCAGCGCATACAGGGGACTAGCGGGAGGGCGAGGGTCCTACAATGAGCAGTTCTTC. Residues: CASAYRGLAGGRGSYNEQFF.

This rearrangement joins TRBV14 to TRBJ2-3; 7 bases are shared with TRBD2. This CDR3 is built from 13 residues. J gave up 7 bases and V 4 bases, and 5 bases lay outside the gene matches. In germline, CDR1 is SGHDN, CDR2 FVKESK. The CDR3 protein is CASSRDYLNTQYF. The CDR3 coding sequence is TGTGCCAGCAGCCGGGACTATTTGAATACGCAGTATTTT.

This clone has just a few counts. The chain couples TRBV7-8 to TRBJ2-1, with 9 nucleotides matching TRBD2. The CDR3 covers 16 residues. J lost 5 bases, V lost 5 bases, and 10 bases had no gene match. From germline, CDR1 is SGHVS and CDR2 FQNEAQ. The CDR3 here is CASSLHRTSANNEQFF. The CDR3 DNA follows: TGTGCCAGCAGCCTTCACAGGACTAGCGCCAACAATGAGCAGTTCTTC.

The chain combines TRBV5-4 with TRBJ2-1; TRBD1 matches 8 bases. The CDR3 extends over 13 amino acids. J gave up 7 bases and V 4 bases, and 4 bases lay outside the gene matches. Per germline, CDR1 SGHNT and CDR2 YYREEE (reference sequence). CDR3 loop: CASSQGAKNEQFF. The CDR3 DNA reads TGTGCCAGCAGCCAGGGGGCGAAGAATGAGCAGTTCTTC.

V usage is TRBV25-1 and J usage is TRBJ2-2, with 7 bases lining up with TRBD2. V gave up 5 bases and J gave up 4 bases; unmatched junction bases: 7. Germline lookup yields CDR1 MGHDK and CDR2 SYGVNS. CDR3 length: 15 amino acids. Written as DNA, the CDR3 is TGTGCCAGCAGTTTTGGGCTAGCGGCCACCGGGGAGCTGTTTTTT. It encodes CASSFGLAATGELFF.

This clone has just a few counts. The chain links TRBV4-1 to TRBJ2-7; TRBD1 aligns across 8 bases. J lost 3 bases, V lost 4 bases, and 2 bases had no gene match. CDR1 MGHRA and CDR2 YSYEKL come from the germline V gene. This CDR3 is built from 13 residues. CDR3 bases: TGCGCCAGCAGCCTCGGGACAGGCTACGAGCAGTACTTC. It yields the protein CASSLGTGYEQYF.

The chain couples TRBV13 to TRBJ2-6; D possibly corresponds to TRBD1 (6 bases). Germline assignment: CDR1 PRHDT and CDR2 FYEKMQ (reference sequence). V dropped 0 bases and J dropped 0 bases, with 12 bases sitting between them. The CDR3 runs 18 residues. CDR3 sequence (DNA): TGTGCCAGCAGCTTAGGAGGACAGTTCCTCTCTGGGGCCAACGTCCTGACTTTC. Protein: CASSLGGQFLSGANVLTF.

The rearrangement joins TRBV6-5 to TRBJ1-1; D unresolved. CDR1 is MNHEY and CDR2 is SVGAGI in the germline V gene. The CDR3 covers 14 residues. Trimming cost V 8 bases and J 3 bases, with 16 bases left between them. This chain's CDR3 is CASLMAGGDTEAFF. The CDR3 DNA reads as TGTGCCAGCCTGATGGCAGGAGGAGACACTGAAGCTTTCTTT.

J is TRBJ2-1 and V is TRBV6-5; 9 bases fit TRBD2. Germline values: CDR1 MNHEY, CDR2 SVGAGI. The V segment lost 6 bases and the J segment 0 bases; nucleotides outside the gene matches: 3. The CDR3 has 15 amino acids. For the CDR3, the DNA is TGTGCCAGCAGGACTAGCGGAAGCTCCTACAATGAGCAGTTCTTC. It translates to CASRTSGSSYNEQFF.

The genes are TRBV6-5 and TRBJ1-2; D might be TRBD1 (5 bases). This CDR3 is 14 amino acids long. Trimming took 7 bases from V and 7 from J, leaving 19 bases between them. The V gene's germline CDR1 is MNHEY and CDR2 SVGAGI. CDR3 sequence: CASTRVLGRGGYTF. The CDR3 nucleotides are TGTGCCAGCACCCGGGTCTTGGGGCGCGGTGGCTACACCTTC.

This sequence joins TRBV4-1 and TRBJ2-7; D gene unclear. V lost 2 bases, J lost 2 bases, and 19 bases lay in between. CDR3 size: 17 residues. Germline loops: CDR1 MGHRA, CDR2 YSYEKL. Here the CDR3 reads CASSQFHLMRFPYEQYF. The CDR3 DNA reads TGCGCCAGCAGCCAATTCCACCTAATGAGGTTTCCCTACGAGCAGTACTTC.